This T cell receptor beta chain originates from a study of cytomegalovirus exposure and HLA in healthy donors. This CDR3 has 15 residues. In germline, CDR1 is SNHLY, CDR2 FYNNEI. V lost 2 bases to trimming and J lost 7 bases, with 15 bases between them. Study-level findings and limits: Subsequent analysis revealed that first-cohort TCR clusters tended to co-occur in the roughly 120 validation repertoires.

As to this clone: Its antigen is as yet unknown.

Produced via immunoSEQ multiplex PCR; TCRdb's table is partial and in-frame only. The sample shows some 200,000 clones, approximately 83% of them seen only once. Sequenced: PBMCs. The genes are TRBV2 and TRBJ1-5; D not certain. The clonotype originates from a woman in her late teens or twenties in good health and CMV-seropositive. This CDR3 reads CASSETGVRGQPQHF. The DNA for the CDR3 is TGTGCCAGCAGTGAAACCGGGGTGAGAGGGCAGCCCCAGCATTTT.